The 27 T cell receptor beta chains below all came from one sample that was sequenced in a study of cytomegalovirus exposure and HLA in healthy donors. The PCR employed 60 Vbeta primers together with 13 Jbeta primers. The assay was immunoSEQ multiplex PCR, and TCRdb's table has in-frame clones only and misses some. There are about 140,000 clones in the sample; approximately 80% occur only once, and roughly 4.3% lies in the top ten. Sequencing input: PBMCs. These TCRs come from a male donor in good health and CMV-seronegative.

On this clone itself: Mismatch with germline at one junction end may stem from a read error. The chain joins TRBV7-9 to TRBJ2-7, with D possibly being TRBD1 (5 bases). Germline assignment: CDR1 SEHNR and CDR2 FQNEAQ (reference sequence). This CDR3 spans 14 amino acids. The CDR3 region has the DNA TGTTCCAGCAGCTTATATAGCAGGGCTTACGAGCAGTACTTC. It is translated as CSSSLYSRAYEQYF.

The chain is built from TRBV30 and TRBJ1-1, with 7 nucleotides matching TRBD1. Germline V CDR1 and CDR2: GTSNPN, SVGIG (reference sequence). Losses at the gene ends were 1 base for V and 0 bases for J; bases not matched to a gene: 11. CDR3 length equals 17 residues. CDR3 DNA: TGTGCCTGGAGTGGGCTTGGGGACAGATTAGTGAACACTGAAGCTTTCTTT. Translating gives CAWSGLGDRLVNTEAFF.

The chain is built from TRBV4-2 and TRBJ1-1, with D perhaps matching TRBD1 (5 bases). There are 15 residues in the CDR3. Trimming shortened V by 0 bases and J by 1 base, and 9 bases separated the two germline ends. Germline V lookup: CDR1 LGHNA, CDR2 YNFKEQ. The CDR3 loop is CASSQEDTGNTEAFF. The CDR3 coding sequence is TGTGCCAGCAGCCAAGAGGATACAGGGAACACTGAAGCTTTCTTT.

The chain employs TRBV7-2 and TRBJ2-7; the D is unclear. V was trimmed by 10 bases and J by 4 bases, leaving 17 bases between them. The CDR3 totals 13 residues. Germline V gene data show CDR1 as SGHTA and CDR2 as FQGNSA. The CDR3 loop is CATQNRRSYEQYF. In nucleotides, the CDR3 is TGTGCCACCCAAAACCGCAGGTCGTACGAGCAGTACTTC.

In nucleotides, the CDR3 is TGTGCCAGCAGCTTAGTGGGGGGGCGCGTCACTGAAGCTTTCTTT. Its protein is CASSLVGGRVTEAFF. The V gene is TRBV11-1, the J gene TRBJ1-1, with a weak D call TRBD1 (6 bases). Per germline, CDR1 SGHAT and CDR2 FQDESV (reference sequence). This CDR3 spans 15 amino acids. Trimming removed 1 base from V and 4 bases from J, with 13 bases in between.

CDR3 sequence (DNA): TGTGCCAGCAGTTCCGATACCGGGACTAGCGGGAGTAGCCCAGATACGCAGTATTTT. As protein: CASSSDTGTSGSSPDTQYF. V and J are TRBV28 and TRBJ2-3; 14 bases are a match to TRBD2. Germline V gives CDR1 MDHEN, CDR2 SYDVKM. V shed 4 bases and J 4 bases; nucleotides not matched to a gene: 13. This CDR3 has 19 amino acids. The complete variable domain, with remaining parts taken from reference TRBV28 and TRBJ2-3, reads DVKVTQSSRYLVKRTGEKVFLECVQDMDHENMFWYRQDPGLGLRLIYFSYDVKMKEKGDIPEGYSVSREKKERFSLILESASTNQTSMYLCASSSDTGTSGSSPDTQYFGPGTRLTVL.

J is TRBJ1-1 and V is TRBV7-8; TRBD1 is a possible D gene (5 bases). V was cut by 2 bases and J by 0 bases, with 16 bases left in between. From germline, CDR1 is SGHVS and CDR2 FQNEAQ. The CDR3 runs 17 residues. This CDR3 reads CASSLWGRNVMNTEAFF. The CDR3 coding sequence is TGTGCCAGCAGCTTATGGGGCAGGAACGTAATGAACACTGAAGCTTTCTTT.

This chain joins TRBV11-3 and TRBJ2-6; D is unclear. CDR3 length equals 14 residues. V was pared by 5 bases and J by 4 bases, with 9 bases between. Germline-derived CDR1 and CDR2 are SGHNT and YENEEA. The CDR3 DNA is TGTGCCAGCAGCCGTTCAGGAGGGGCCAACGTCCTGACTTTC. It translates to CASSRSGGANVLTF.

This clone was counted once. CDR3 in DNA: TGTGCCAGCAGCCGGGGGAGTGGCAGCTCCTACAATGAGCAGTTCTTC. Protein product: CASSRGSGSSYNEQFF. The V gene is TRBV5-4, the J gene TRBJ2-1, with a tentative D call TRBD2 (6 bases). The V gene's germline CDR1 is SGHNT and CDR2 YYREEE (reference sequence). The CDR3 is 16 amino acids. Trimming left V 4 bases short and J 0 bases short, with 14 bases between. Combining the CDR3 with reference TRBV5-4 and TRBJ2-1 gives the whole variable domain ETGVTQSPTHLIKTRGQQVTLRCSSQSGHNTVSWYQQALGQGPQFIFQYYREEENGRGNFPPRFSGLQFPNYSSELNVNALELDDSALYLCASSRGSGSSYNEQFFGPGTRLTVL.

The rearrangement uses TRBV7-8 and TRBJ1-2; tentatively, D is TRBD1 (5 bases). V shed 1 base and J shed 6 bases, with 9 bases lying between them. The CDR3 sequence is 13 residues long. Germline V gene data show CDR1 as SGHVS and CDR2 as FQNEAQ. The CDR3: CASSLEQGHGYTF. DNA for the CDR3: TGTGCCAGCAGCTTAGAGCAGGGCCATGGCTACACCTTC.

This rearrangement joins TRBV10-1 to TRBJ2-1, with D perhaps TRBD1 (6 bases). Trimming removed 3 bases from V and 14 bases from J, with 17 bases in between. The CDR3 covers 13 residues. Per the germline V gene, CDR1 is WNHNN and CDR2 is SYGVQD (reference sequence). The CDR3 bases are TGCGCCAGCAGTGAAGGTGTCGGCAGGGGAAAGTTCTTC. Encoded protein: CASSEGVGRGKFF.

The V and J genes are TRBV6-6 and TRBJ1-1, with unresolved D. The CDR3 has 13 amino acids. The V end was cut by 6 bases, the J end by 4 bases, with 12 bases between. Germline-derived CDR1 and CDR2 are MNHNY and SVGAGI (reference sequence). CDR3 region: CASSLTSGTEAFF. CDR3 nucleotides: TGTGCCAGCAGCCTCACTTCGGGCACTGAAGCTTTCTTT.

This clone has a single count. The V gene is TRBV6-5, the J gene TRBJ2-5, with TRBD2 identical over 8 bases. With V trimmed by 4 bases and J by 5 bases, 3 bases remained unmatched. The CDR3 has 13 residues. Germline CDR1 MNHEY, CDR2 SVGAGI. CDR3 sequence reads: CASSSAGVETQYF. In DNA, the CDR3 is TGTGCCAGCAGTTCAGCGGGAGTTGAGACCCAGTACTTC.

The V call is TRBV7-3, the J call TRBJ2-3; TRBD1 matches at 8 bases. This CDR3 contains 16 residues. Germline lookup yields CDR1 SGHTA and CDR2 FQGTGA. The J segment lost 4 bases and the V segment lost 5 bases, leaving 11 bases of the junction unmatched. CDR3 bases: TGTGCCAGCAGCGAAAGCATGACAGGGGATGCAGATACGCAGTATTTT. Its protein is CASSESMTGDADTQYF.

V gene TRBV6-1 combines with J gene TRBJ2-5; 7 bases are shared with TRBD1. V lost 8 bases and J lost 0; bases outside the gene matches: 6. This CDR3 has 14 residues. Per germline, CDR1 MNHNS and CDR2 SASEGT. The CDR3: CASWDRLYQETQYF. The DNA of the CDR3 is TGTGCCAGCTGGGACAGACTGTACCAAGAGACCCAGTACTTC.

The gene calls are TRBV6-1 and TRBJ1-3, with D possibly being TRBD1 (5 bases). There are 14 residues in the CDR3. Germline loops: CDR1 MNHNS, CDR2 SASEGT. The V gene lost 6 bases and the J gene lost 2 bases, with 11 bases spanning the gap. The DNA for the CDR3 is TGTGCCAGCAGCCCTGAAGGGGCTGGAAACACCATATATTTT. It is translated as CASSPEGAGNTIYF.

The CDR3 coding sequence is TGCAGCGTTGGGCAGGGGATAAACACCGGGGAGCTGTTTTTT. Translated: CSVGQGINTGELFF. This rearrangement joins TRBV29-1 to TRBJ2-2; weak D call: TRBD1 (6 bases). The germline V gene has CDR1 SQVTM and CDR2 ANQGSEA. The CDR3 spans 14 residues. V was clipped by 4 bases and J by 2 bases, with 11 bases between them.

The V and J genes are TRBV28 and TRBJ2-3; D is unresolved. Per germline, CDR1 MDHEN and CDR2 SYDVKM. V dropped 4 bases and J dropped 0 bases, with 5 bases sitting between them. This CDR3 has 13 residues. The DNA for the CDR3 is TGTGCCAGCAGTTACCAGAGCACAGATACGCAGTATTTT. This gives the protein CASSYQSTDTQYF.

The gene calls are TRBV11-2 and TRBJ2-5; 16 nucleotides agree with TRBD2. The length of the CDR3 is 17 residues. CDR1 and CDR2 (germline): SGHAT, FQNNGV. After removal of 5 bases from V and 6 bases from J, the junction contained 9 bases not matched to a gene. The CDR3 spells CASSIPGLAGGRQTQYF. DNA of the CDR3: TGTGCCAGCAGCATTCCGGGACTAGCGGGAGGGCGGCAGACCCAGTACTTC.

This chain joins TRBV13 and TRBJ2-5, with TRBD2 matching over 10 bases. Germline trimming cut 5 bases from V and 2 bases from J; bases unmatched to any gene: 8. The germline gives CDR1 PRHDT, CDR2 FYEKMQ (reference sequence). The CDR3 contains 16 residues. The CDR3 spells CASSPLSGGVQETQYF. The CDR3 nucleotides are TGTGCCAGCAGCCCCCTAAGCGGGGGGGTTCAAGAGACCCAGTACTTC. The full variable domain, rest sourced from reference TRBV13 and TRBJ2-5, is AAGVIQSPRHLIKEKRETATLKCYPIPRHDTVYWYQQGPGQDPQFLISFYEKMQSDKGSIPDRFSAQQFSDYHSELNMSSLELGDSALYFCASSPLSGGVQETQYFGPGTRLLVL.

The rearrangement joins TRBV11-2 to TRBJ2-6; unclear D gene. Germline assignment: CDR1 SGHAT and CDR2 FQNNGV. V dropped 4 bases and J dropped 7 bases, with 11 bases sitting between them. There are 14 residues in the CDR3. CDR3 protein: CASSYQRGANVLTF. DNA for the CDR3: TGTGCCAGCAGCTACCAAAGAGGCGCCAACGTCCTGACTTTC. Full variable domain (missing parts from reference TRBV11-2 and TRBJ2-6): EAGVAQSPRYKIIEKRQSVAFWCNPISGHATLYWYQQILGQGPKLLIQFQNNGVVDDSQLPKDRFSAERLKGVDSTLKIQPAKLEDSAVYLCASSYQRGANVLTFGAGSRLTVL.

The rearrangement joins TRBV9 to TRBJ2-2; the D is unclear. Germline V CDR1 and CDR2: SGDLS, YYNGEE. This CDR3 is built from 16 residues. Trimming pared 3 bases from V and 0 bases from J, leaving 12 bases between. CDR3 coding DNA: TGTGCCAGCAGCGCTCCTAACGGAGCGAACACCGGGGAGCTGTTTTTT. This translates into CASSAPNGANTGELFF.

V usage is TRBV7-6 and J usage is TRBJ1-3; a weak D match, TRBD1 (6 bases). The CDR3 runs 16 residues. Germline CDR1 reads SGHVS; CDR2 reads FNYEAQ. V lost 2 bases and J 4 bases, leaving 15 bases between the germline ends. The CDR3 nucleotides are TGTGCCAGCAGCTTAAGCCCCCCAGGGGACGGAAACACCATATATTTT. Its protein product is CASSLSPPGDGNTIYF. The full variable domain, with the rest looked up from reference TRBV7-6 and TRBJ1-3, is GAGVSQSPRYKVTKRGQDVALRCDPISGHVSLYWYRQALGQGPEFLTYFNYEAQQDKSGLPNDRFSAERPEGSISTLTIQRTEQRDSAMYRCASSLSPPGDGNTIYFGEGSWLTVV.

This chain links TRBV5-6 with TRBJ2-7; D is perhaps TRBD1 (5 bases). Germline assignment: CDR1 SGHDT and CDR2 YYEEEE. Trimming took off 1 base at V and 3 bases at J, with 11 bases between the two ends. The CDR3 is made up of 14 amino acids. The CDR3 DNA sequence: TGTGCCAGCAGCTTGCGGACAAACCACTACGAGCAGTACTTC. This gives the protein CASSLRTNHYEQYF.

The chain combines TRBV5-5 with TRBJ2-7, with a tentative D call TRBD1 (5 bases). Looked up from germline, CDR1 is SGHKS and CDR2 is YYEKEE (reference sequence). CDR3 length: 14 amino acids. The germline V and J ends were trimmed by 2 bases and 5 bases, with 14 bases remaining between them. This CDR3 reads CASSFLPGFDEQYF. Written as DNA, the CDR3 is TGTGCCAGCAGCTTTTTACCAGGGTTCGACGAGCAGTACTTC.

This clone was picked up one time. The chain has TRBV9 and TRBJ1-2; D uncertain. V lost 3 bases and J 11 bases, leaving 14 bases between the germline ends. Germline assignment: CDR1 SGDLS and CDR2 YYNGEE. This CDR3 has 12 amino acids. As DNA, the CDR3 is TGTGCCAGCAGCGCTGAATGGTCCAGGTACACCTTC. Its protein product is CASSAEWSRYTF.

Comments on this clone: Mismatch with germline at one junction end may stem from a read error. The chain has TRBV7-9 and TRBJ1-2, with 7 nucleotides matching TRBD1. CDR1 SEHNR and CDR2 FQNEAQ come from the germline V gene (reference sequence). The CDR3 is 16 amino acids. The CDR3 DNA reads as TGTTCCAGCAGCTTGCGGGACAGCGGTATTGGCTATGGCTACACCTTC. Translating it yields CSSSLRDSGIGYGYTF.